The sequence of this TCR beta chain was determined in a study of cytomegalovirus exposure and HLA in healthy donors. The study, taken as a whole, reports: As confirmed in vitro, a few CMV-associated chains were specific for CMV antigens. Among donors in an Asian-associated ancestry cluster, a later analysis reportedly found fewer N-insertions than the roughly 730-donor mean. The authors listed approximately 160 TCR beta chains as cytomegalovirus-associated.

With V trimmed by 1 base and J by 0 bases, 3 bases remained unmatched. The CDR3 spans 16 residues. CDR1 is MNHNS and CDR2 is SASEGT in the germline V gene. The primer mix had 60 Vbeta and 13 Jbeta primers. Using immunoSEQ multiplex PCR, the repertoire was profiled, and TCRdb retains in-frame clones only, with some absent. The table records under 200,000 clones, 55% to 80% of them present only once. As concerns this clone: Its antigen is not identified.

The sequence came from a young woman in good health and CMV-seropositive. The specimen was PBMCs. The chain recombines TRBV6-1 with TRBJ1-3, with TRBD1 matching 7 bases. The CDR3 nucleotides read TGTGCCAGCAGTGAAGGGACAGGACACTCTGGAAACACCATATATTTT. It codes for CASSEGTGHSGNTIYF.